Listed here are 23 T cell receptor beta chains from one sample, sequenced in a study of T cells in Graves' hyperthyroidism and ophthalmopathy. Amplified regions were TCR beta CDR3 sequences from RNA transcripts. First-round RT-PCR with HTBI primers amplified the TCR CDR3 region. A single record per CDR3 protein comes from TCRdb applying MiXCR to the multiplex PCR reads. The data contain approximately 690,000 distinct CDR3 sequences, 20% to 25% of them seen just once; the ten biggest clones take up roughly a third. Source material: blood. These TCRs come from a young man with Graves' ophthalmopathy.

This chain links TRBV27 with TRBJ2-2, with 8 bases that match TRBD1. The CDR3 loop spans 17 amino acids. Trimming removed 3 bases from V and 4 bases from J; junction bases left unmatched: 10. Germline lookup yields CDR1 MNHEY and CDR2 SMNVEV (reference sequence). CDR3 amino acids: CASSFQSGQGLTGELFF. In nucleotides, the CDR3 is TGTGCCAGCAGTTTCCAATCTGGACAGGGCCTCACCGGGGAGCTGTTTTTT.

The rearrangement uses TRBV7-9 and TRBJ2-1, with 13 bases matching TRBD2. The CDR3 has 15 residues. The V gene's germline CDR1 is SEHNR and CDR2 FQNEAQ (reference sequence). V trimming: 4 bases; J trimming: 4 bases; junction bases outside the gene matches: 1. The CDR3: CASSWGLAGYNEQFF. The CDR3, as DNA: TGTGCCAGCAGCTGGGGACTAGCGGGGTACAATGAGCAGTTCTTC.

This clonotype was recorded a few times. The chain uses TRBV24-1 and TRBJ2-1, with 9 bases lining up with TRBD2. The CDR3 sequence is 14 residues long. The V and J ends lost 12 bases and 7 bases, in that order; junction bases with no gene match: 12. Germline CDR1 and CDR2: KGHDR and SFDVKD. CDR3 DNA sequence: TGTGCCGCCTCGGGTAGCGGGAGTTTGAATGAGCAGTTCTTC. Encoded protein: CAASGSGSLNEQFF.

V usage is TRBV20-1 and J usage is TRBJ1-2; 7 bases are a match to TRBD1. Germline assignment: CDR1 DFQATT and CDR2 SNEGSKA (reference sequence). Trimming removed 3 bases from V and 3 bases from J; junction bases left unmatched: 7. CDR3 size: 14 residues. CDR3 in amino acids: CSARVGQNDYGYTF. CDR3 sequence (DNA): TGCAGTGCTAGGGTGGGACAGAACGACTATGGCTACACCTTC.

This CDR3 is CASSLTRQANYYGYTF. The CDR3 bases are TGTGCCAGCAGTCTAACCAGACAGGCCAACTACTATGGCTACACCTTC. The chain joins TRBV27 to TRBJ1-2; a weak D match, TRBD1 (6 bases). Per germline, CDR1 MNHEY and CDR2 SMNVEV (reference sequence). The V end was cut by 5 bases, the J end by 3 bases, with 19 bases between. This CDR3 comprises 16 residues.

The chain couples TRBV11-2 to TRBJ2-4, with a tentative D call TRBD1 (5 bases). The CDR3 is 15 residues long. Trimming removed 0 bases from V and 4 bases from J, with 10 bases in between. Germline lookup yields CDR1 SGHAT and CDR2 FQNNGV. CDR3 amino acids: CASSLDRDGKNIQYF. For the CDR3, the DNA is TGTGCCAGCAGCTTAGACAGGGATGGGAAAAACATTCAGTACTTC.

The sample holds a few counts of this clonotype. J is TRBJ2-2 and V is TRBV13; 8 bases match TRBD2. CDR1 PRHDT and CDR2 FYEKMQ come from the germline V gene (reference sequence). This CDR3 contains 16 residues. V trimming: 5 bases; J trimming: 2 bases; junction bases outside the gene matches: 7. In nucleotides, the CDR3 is TGTGCCAGCAGCCCATATAGCGGGACTAACACCGGGGAGCTGTTTTTT. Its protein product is CASSPYSGTNTGELFF.

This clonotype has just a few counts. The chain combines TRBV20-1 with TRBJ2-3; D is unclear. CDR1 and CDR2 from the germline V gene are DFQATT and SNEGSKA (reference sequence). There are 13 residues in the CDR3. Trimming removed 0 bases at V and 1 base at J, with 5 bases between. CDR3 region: CSARDLGTDTQYF. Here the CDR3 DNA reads TGCAGTGCTAGAGATCTGGGCACAGATACGCAGTATTTT.

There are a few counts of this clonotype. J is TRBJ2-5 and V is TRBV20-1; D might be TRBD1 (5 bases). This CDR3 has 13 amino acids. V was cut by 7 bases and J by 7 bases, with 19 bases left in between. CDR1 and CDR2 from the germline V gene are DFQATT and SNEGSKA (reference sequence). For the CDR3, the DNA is TGCAGTGAACACACTCAGGGCAGCTCGACCCAGTACTTC. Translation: CSEHTQGSSTQYF.

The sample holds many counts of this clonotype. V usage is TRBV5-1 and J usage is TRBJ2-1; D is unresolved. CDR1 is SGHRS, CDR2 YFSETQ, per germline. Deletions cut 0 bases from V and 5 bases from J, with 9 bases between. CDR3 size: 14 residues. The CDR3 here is CASSLGRTDNEQFF. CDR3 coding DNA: TGCGCCAGCAGCTTGGGTCGGACGGACAATGAGCAGTTCTTC.

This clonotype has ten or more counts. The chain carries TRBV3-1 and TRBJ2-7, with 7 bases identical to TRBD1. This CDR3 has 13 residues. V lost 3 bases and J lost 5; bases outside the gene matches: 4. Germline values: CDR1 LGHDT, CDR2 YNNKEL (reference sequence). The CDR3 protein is CASSHRGRNEQYF. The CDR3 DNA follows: TGTGCCAGCAGCCATAGGGGGCGCAACGAGCAGTACTTC.

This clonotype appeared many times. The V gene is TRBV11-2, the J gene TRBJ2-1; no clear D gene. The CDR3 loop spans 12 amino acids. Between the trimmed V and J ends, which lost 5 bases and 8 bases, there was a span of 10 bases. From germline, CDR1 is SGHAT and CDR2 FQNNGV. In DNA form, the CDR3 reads TGTGCCAGCAGCCTATTATGGCATGAGCAGTTCTTC. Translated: CASSLLWHEQFF.

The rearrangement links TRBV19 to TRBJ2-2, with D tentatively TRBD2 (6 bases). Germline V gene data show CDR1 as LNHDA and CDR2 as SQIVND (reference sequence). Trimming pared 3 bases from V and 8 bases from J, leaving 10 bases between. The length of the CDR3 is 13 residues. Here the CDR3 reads CASSIGSGGELFF. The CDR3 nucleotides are TGTGCCAGTAGTATCGGGAGTGGAGGGGAGCTGTTTTTT.

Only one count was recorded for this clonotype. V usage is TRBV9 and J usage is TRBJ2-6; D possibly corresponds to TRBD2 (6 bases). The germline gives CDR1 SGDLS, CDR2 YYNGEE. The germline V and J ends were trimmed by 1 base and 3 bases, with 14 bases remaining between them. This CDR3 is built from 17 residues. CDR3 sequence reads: CASSVRVGGGGANVLTF. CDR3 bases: TGTGCCAGCAGCGTACGTGTGGGGGGTGGTGGGGCCAACGTCCTGACTTTC.

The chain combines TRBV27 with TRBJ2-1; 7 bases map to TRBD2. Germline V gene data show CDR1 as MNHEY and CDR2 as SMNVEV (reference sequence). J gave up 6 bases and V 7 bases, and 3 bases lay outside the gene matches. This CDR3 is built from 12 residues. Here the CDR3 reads CASTSGANEQFF. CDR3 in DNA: TGTGCCAGCACGAGCGGGGCCAATGAGCAGTTCTTC.

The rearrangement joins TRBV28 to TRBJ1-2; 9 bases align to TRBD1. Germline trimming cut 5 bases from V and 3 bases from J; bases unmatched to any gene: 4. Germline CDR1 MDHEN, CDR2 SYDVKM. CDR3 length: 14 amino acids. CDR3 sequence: CASSNRDRDYGYTF. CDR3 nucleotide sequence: TGTGCCAGCAGTAATCGGGACAGGGACTATGGCTACACCTTC.

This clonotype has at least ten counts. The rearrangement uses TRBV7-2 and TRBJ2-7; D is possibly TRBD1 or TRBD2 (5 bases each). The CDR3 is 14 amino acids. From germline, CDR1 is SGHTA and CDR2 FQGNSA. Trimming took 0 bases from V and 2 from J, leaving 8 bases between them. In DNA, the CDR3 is TGTGCCAGCAGCTTAGCGAGGGGCCCCTACGAGCAGTACTTC. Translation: CASSLARGPYEQYF.

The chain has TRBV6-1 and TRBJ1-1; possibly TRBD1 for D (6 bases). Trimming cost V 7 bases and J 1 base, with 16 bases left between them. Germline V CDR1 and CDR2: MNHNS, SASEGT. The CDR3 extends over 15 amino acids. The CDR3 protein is CASKTGSLRNTEAFF. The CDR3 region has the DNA TGTGCCAGCAAAACAGGGTCCCTTCGGAACACTGAAGCTTTCTTT.

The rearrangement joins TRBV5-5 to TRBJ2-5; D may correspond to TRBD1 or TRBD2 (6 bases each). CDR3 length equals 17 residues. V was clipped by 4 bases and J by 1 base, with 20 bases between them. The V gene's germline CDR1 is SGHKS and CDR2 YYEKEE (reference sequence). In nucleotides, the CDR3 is TGTGCCAGCAGCACCGGGACAATCGGAGGGGGCCAAGAGACCCAGTACTTC. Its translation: CASSTGTIGGGQETQYF.

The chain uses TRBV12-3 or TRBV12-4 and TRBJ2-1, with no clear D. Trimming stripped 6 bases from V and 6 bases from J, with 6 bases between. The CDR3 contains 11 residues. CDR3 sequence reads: CASRVANEQFF. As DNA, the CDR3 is TGTGCCAGCAGGGTTGCCAATGAGCAGTTCTTC.

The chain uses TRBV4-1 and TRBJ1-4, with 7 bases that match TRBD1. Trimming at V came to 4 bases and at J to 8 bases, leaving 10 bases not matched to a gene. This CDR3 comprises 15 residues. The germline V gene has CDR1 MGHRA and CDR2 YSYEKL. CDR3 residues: CASSPEEGANEKLFF. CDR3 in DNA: TGCGCCAGCAGCCCCGAGGAGGGGGCGAACGAAAAACTGTTTTTT.

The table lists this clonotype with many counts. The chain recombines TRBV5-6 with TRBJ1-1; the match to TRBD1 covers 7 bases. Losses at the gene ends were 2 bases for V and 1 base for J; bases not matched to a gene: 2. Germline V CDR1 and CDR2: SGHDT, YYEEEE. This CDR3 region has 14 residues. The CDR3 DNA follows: TGTGCCAGCAGCTTCCAGGGGGGGAACACTGAAGCTTTCTTT. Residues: CASSFQGGNTEAFF.

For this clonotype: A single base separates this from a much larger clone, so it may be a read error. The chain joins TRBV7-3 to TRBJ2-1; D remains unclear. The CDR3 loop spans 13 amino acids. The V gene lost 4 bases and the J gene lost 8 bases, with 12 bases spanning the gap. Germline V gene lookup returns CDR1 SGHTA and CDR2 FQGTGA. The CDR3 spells CASSSYANDEQFF. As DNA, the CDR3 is TGTGCCAGCAGCTCCTACGCTAACGATGAGCAGTTCTTC.